This T cell receptor (beta chain) emerged from a study of blood T cell repertoires in COVID-19. Study-wide background: Specimens from acute and convalescent COVID-19 originated in the United States, Italy and Spain. PBMCs, B-cell-depleted T cells, or T cells provided the cDNA or gDNA that made up the material.

Per the original data handling: Using reference gene primer amplification, nucleated cell counts were estimated. Generated by immunoSEQ multiplex PCR, the TCRdb table keeps only in-frame clones and is missing some. That table supplies the V and J calls and clone size; D and trimming were determined from the DNA. Seen here are about 300,000 clones, around 88% observed once, and the top ten hold roughly 7%. The TCR sequence derives from a woman under 40 who had recovered from COVID-19. The sequenced material came from peripheral blood.

DNA for the CDR3: TGCGCCAGCAGCCAGGACGGGACAGGGACGATTTGGGATACGCAGTATTTT. It encodes CASSQDGTGTIWDTQYF. This chain uses TRBV4-1 with TRBJ2-3; 9 bases line up with TRBD1. The length of the CDR3 is 17 residues. V was clipped by 3 bases and J by 6 bases; unmatched bases: 13. Germline V gene data show CDR1 as MGHRA and CDR2 as YSYEKL.